The entry that follows covers one TCR beta chain sequence. Profiled with immunoSEQ multiplex PCR; TCRdb holds only in-frame clones, not every one. The top ten hold less than 15% of the sample, which has about 56,000 clones, approximately 85% seen once. Germline V gene data show CDR1 as MDHEN and CDR2 as SYDVKM. V gave up 5 bases and J gave up 3 bases; unmatched junction bases: 4. CDR3 length equals 14 residues. This sample was taken from a study of T cell responses to AZD1222 COVID-19 vaccine. The specimen comprised peripheral blood, sampled on day 0 of AZD1222 vaccination. The chain links TRBV28 to TRBJ2-3; TRBD2 matches at 8 bases. The TCR was taken from an adult in good health. The CDR3, as DNA: TGTGCCAGCAGTGGGGGACTAGGGACAGATACGCAGTATTTT. This codes for CASSGGLGTDTQYF.